This T cell receptor (beta chain) originates from a study of cytomegalovirus exposure and HLA in healthy donors. This CDR3 is 17 amino acids long. V lost 5 bases, J lost 3 bases, and 19 bases lay in between. Looked up from germline, CDR1 is LNHDA and CDR2 is SQIVND (reference sequence). PCR used 60 Vbeta primers and 13 Jbeta primers. Repertoires were generated with immunoSEQ multiplex PCR, while TCRdb's copy carries only in-frame clones and drops some. The table shows 200,000 or so clones, with roughly 80% occurring only once. Sequencing used PBMCs. The sequence was collected from a man younger than 45 in good health and CMV-seronegative. The chain is built from TRBV19 and TRBJ2-2; no reliable D call. CDR3 sequence: CASSSNDGYYYTGELFF. As DNA, the CDR3 is TGTGCCAGTAGTTCAAACGACGGATACTATTACACCGGGGAGCTGTTTTTT.